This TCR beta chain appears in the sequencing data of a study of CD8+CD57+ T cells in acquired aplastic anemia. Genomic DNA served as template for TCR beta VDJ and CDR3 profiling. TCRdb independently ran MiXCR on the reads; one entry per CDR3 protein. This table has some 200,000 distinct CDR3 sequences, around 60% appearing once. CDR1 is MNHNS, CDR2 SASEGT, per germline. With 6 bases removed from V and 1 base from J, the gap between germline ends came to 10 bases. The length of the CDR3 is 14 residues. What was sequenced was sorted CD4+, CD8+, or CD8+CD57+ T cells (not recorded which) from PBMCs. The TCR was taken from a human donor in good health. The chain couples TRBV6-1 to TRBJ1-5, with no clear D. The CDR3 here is CASRENRSNQPQHF. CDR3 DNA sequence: TGTGCCAGCAGGGAAAATAGGAGCAATCAGCCCCAGCATTTT.